The 28 T cell receptor beta chains below come from one sample, sequenced in a study of T cells in Graves' hyperthyroidism and ophthalmopathy. What was amplified from RNA transcripts were TCR beta CDR3 regions. Researchers ran a first-round RT-PCR on the TCR CDR3 using the HTBI primer set. TCRdb redid the calling of the multiplex PCR reads with MiXCR, one entry per CDR3 protein. The table lists 600,000 or so distinct CDR3 sequences, 16% of them singletons. Sequencing input: blood. These receptors all stem from a woman in her thirties with Graves' hyperthyroidism.

V is TRBV10-3 and J is TRBJ1-5; D unclear. There are 13 residues in the CDR3. The V end lost 6 bases, the J end lost 2 bases, and 8 bases lay between the germline ends. Looked up from germline, CDR1 is ENHRY and CDR2 is SYGVKD. CDR3 loop: CAISQEGNQPQHF. CDR3 nucleotide sequence: TGTGCCATCAGCCAGGAGGGCAATCAGCCCCAGCATTTT.

In this sample, this clonotype turned up many times. V is TRBV27 and J is TRBJ1-1; D possibly corresponds to TRBD1 (5 bases). V lost 5 bases and J 4 bases, leaving 11 bases between the germline ends. The CDR3 runs 13 residues. In germline, CDR1 is MNHEY, CDR2 SMNVEV (reference sequence). The chain's CDR3 is CASSAGLGTEAFF. The CDR3 nucleotides are TGTGCCAGCAGTGCAGGGTTGGGCACTGAAGCTTTCTTT.

The genes are TRBV20-1 and TRBJ2-4; D possibly corresponds to TRBD1 (6 bases). The CDR3 is 15 residues long. V lost 5 bases and J lost 4, with 18 bases in between. Looked up from germline, CDR1 is DFQATT and CDR2 is SNEGSKA (reference sequence). DNA of the CDR3: TGCAGTGCTCTCACGACAGGCTATACTAAAAACATTCAGTACTTC. As protein: CSALTTGYTKNIQYF.

A few counts support this clonotype. V gene TRBV27 combines with J gene TRBJ2-2; D remains unclear. V lost 4 bases to trimming and J lost 2 bases, with 8 bases between them. The length of the CDR3 is 14 residues. Germline V gives CDR1 MNHEY, CDR2 SMNVEV (reference sequence). The CDR3 spells CASSSSLNTGELFF. CDR3 nucleotide sequence: TGTGCCAGCAGTTCCAGCCTTAACACCGGGGAGCTGTTTTTT.

The CDR3 loop is CASSMDRTEAFF. The CDR3 DNA sequence: TGTGCCAGTAGTATGGACCGGACTGAAGCTTTCTTT. This chain joins TRBV19 and TRBJ1-1, with unresolved D. The V gene lost 3 bases and the J gene lost 5 bases, with 7 bases spanning the gap. CDR1 is LNHDA, CDR2 SQIVND, per germline (reference sequence). This CDR3 has 12 amino acids.

The table lists this clonotype with many counts. V usage is TRBV28 and J usage is TRBJ2-5; D unclear. V lost 7 bases to trimming and J lost 4 bases, with 7 bases between them. The germline CDR1 and CDR2 sequences are MDHEN and SYDVKM. The CDR3 loop spans 11 amino acids. The CDR3 here is CASKALETQYF. The CDR3 bases are TGTGCCAGCAAGGCTTTAGAGACCCAGTACTTC. The entire variable domain, with the rest obtained from reference TRBV28 and TRBJ2-5, is as follows: DVKVTQSSRYLVKRTGEKVFLECVQDMDHENMFWYRQDPGLGLRLIYFSYDVKMKEKGDIPEGYSVSREKKERFSLILESASTNQTSMYLCASKALETQYFGPGTRLLVL.

There are many counts of this clonotype. The chain couples TRBV27 to TRBJ2-1; 9 bases fit TRBD1. V lost 6 bases and J lost 5; bases outside the gene matches: 8. The CDR3 runs 15 residues. The V gene's germline CDR1 is MNHEY and CDR2 SMNVEV (reference sequence). DNA of the CDR3: TGTGCCAGCAGGCCAATCCGGGACAGGGACAATGAGCAGTTCTTC. Residues: CASRPIRDRDNEQFF.

This clonotype was recorded at least ten times. The chain uses TRBV3-2 and TRBJ2-7; the table's D call TRBD2 went unverified against the DNA. TRBV3-2 is a recognized pseudogene. This CDR3 contains 14 residues. The CDR3 spells CASSHGAIYYEQYF. CDR3 bases: TGTGCCAGCAGCCACGGGGCTATTTACTACGAGCAGTACTTC.

Many counts were recorded for this clonotype. CDR3 sequence (DNA): TGTGCCAGCAGTTCAGGGACTAGCGGGAGGTACGAGCAGTACTTC. Translation gives CASSSGTSGRYEQYF. The V and J genes are TRBV28 and TRBJ2-7; 15 positions match TRBD2. The germline V gene encodes CDR1 MDHEN and CDR2 SYDVKM. The ends lost 4 bases at V and 4 bases at J; junction bases unmatched: 2. This CDR3 is built from 15 residues.

This clonotype was counted ten times or more. The genes are TRBV3-1 and TRBJ2-2; TRBD2 might be the D (6 bases). The germline gives CDR1 LGHDT, CDR2 YNNKEL (reference sequence). V lost 2 bases to trimming and J lost 2 bases, with 9 bases between them. The CDR3 has 15 amino acids. CDR3 sequence: CASSQRAGNTGELFF. Here the CDR3 DNA reads TGTGCCAGCAGCCAAAGAGCGGGTAACACCGGGGAGCTGTTTTTT.

This clonotype was recorded at least ten times. The chain combines TRBV28 with TRBJ2-2, with 11 bases aligning to TRBD2. The V segment lost 5 bases and the J segment 4 bases; nucleotides outside the gene matches: 9. CDR1 is MDHEN and CDR2 is SYDVKM in the germline V gene. The CDR3 spans 17 residues. Here the CDR3 reads CASSLPTSGARTGELFF. The CDR3 nucleotides read TGTGCCAGCAGTCTCCCGACTAGCGGGGCACGCACCGGGGAGCTGTTTTTT.

The V and J genes are TRBV11-2 and TRBJ1-3; 8 nucleotides agree with TRBD1. CDR1 and CDR2 from the germline V gene are SGHAT and FQNNGV. V dropped 5 bases and J dropped 0; count of bases not matched to a gene: 9. The CDR3 is 17 amino acids. CDR3: CASSPKGQESSGNTIYF. In DNA form, the CDR3 reads TGTGCCAGCAGCCCCAAGGGACAGGAGAGCTCTGGAAACACCATATATTTT. Based on the CDR3 plus reference TRBV11-2 and TRBJ1-3, the full variable domain is EAGVAQSPRYKIIEKRQSVAFWCNPISGHATLYWYQQILGQGPKLLIQFQNNGVVDDSQLPKDRFSAERLKGVDSTLKIQPAKLEDSAVYLCASSPKGQESSGNTIYFGEGSWLTVV.

V and J are TRBV19 and TRBJ1-5; D is unresolved. The CDR3 spans 15 residues. From germline, CDR1 is LNHDA and CDR2 SQIVND (reference sequence). V shed 6 bases and J shed 0 bases, with 12 bases lying between them. CDR3 region: CASSRGRNSNQPQHF. CDR3 nucleotide sequence: TGTGCCAGTAGCCGTGGACGAAATAGCAATCAGCCCCAGCATTTT.

This clonotype was recorded a few times. The CDR3 sequence is CSAKGGLGYTF. The CDR3 DNA sequence: TGCAGTGCTAAGGGGGGTCTTGGCTACACCTTC. V gene TRBV20-1 combines with J gene TRBJ1-2; possible D gene TRBD1, 6 bases. V lost 4 bases, J lost 7 bases, and 10 bases lay in between. The CDR3 totals 11 residues. In germline, CDR1 is DFQATT, CDR2 SNEGSKA (reference sequence).

This clonotype was seen many times. The chain links TRBV27 to TRBJ2-7, with D perhaps matching TRBD2 (7 bases). Deletions cut 7 bases from V and 2 bases from J, with 15 bases between. Germline CDR1 MNHEY, CDR2 SMNVEV (reference sequence). The CDR3 has 14 amino acids. The CDR3 sequence: CASNMRGGAYEQYF. Here the CDR3 DNA reads TGTGCCAGCAACATGAGGGGGGGAGCCTACGAGCAGTACTTC.

This clonotype was seen a handful of times. As DNA, the CDR3 is TGCAGTGTAGACTCGGATACGCAGTATTTT. Translated, it gives CSVDSDTQYF. This chain joins TRBV20-1 and TRBJ2-3; D is unclear. Per germline, CDR1 DFQATT and CDR2 SNEGSKA (reference sequence). V was trimmed by 7 bases and J by 6 bases, leaving 8 bases between them. The CDR3 sequence is 10 residues long.

The chain carries TRBV10-3 and TRBJ1-5; 7 bases are shared with TRBD1. CDR3 length: 14 residues. V shed 6 bases, J shed 2 bases, and the junction held 4 bases outside the gene matches. Germline values: CDR1 ENHRY, CDR2 SYGVKD. The CDR3: CAISLQGGNQPQHF. As DNA, the CDR3 is TGTGCCATCAGCTTGCAGGGGGGCAATCAGCCCCAGCATTTT.

The chain employs TRBV9 and TRBJ1-2; no clear D gene. The CDR3 covers 13 residues. V was trimmed by 2 bases and J by 3 bases, leaving 8 bases between them. CDR1 and CDR2 from the germline V gene are SGDLS and YYNGEE. The CDR3 here is CASSVAPDYGYTF. The CDR3 DNA reads as TGTGCCAGCAGCGTTGCCCCAGACTATGGCTACACCTTC. The full variable domain, in which reference TRBV9 and TRBJ1-2 provide the parts outside the CDR3, is DSGVTQTPKHLITATGQRVTLRCSPRSGDLSVYWYQQSLDQGLQFLIQYYNGEERAKGNILERFSAQQFPDLHSELNLSSLELGDSALYFCASSVAPDYGYTFGSGTRLTVV.

This clonotype was counted at least ten times. This chain connects TRBV11-1 to TRBJ2-5; 9 nucleotides agree with TRBD1. The V and J ends lost 4 bases and 13 bases, in that order; junction bases with no gene match: 10. There are 13 residues in the CDR3. Germline CDR1 reads SGHAT; CDR2 reads FQDESV (reference sequence). This chain's CDR3 is CASSYLDGGQGYF. CDR3 DNA: TGTGCCAGCAGCTACCTTGATGGGGGACAGGGGTACTTC.

The chain is built from TRBV27 and TRBJ2-5, with D tentatively TRBD1 (5 bases). The CDR3 sequence is 17 residues long. Per the germline V gene, CDR1 is MNHEY and CDR2 is SMNVEV (reference sequence). The V end was cut by 1 base, the J end by 1 base, with 16 bases between. CDR3 region: CASSLLPLPGFQETQYF. The CDR3 DNA sequence: TGTGCCAGCAGTTTATTACCCCTCCCAGGGTTCCAAGAGACCCAGTACTTC.

This clonotype was observed at least ten times. The rearrangement links TRBV11-1 to TRBJ1-5, with D hard to call. Germline V gives CDR1 SGHAT, CDR2 FQDESV (reference sequence). The CDR3 totals 13 residues. Deletions cut 5 bases from V and 3 bases from J, with 8 bases between. The CDR3 here is CASSPYNNQPQHF. As DNA, the CDR3 is TGTGCCAGCAGCCCATACAACAATCAGCCCCAGCATTTT.

Many counts were recorded for this clonotype. The rearrangement uses TRBV9 and TRBJ2-7; 14 nucleotides agree with TRBD2. From germline, CDR1 is SGDLS and CDR2 YYNGEE. With V trimmed by 3 bases and J by 3 bases, 2 bases remained unmatched. This CDR3 is 15 amino acids long. CDR3 coding DNA: TGTGCCAGCAGCGGGACTAGCGGGGGGCGCTACGAGCAGTACTTC. Protein product: CASSGTSGGRYEQYF.

The chain recombines TRBV9 with TRBJ2-7, with D possibly matching TRBD2 (5 bases). The V gene's germline CDR1 is SGDLS and CDR2 YYNGEE. The CDR3 consists of 13 residues. Trimming removed 0 bases from V and 1 base from J, with 5 bases in between. CDR3 residues: CASSVGESYEQYF. The CDR3 coding sequence is TGTGCCAGCAGCGTAGGGGAGTCCTACGAGCAGTACTTC.

The rearrangement links TRBV27 to TRBJ2-3; D unclear. The CDR3 consists of 14 residues. Trimming took 5 bases from V and 0 from J, leaving 9 bases between them. Germline lookup yields CDR1 MNHEY and CDR2 SMNVEV (reference sequence). CDR3 residues: CASSDLDSTDTQYF. CDR3 sequence (DNA): TGTGCCAGCAGTGATTTAGATAGCACAGATACGCAGTATTTT.

V is TRBV13 and J is TRBJ1-4, with TRBD1 identical over 11 bases. This CDR3 region has 18 residues. CDR1 and CDR2 from the germline V gene are PRHDT and FYEKMQ (reference sequence). V gave up 2 bases and J gave up 0 bases; unmatched junction bases: 5. The CDR3 nucleotides are TGTGCCAGCAGCTTACGGACAGGGGGCTCTGCAACTAATGAAAAACTGTTTTTT. Protein: CASSLRTGGSATNEKLFF.

Ten or more counts support this clonotype. This chain connects TRBV12-3 or TRBV12-4 to TRBJ2-7; TRBD2 is a possible D gene (5 bases). Deletions cut 4 bases from V and 6 bases from J, with 13 bases between. The CDR3 covers 13 residues. The CDR3 is CASSYYEGGEQYF. CDR3 DNA sequence: TGTGCCAGCAGTTATTACGAGGGCGGCGAGCAGTACTTC.

At least ten counts were recorded for this clonotype. The V call is TRBV7-9, the J call TRBJ2-2; TRBD2 matches at 9 bases. The J segment lost 2 bases and the V segment lost 5 bases, leaving 12 bases of the junction unmatched. The CDR3 has 18 amino acids. CDR1 and CDR2 from the germline V gene are SEHNR and FQNEAQ (reference sequence). The CDR3 sequence is CASSGEPGTSINTGELFF. CDR3 DNA: TGTGCCAGCAGCGGGGAACCCGGGACTAGCATCAACACCGGGGAGCTGTTTTTT.

In this sample, this clonotype turned up a few times. Since a much larger clone is just one base distant, this may be a read error. The CDR3 region has the DNA TGTGTCAGCAGTCCGACTAGCGGGAGGGCCTTTACATACGAGCAGTACTTC. It encodes CVSSPTSGRAFTYEQYF. J is TRBJ2-7 and V is TRBV12-3 or TRBV12-4, with 14 bases lining up with TRBD2. The CDR3 extends over 17 amino acids.